A single sample is the source of the 6 T cell receptor beta chains below, sequenced in a study of T cells in tuberculosis (dated by TCRdb to 2017 to 2018). Library creation used the immunoSEQ multiplex PCR assay. TCRdb stores this immuneACCESS table with in-frame sequences only. Part of the clones is absent; in the studies checked, under half of the shortfall reflects unresolved V genes, and no reason is known for the rest. The sample table shows tens of thousands of clones, and roughly 96% are seen once. The top ten constitute around 7% of the sample. Sequencing was done on a sample of PBMCs. These receptor sequences come from a donor aged 10-29 years with latent tuberculosis or without tuberculosis infection.

The chain couples TRBV7-6 to TRBJ1-1, with TRBD1 matching over 9 bases. The trim removed 5 bases at V and 1 base at J, leaving 5 bases unmatched. The CDR3 is 15 residues long. Germline V lookup: CDR1 SGHVS, CDR2 FNYEAQ. CDR3 nucleotides: TGTGCCAGCAGCCAGATGGGACAGGGGAACACTGAAGCTTTCTTT. Translating gives CASSQMGQGNTEAFF.

This chain joins TRBV18 and TRBJ2-1, with D perhaps matching TRBD2 (6 bases). Trimming pared 3 bases from V and 7 bases from J, leaving 10 bases between. From germline, CDR1 is KGHSH and CDR2 LQKENI. The CDR3 has 13 amino acids. CDR3: CASSPISGNEQFF. The CDR3 nucleotides read TGTGCCAGCTCACCCATTAGCGGAAATGAGCAGTTCTTC.

V is TRBV19 and J is TRBJ2-7; D gene unclear. The germline CDR1 and CDR2 sequences are LNHDA and SQIVND (reference sequence). V was clipped by 5 bases and J by 3 bases, with 8 bases between them. CDR3 size: 12 residues. CDR3 protein: CASSVGLYEQYF. CDR3 coding DNA: TGTGCCAGTAGTGTTGGCCTCTACGAGCAGTACTTC.

This rearrangement joins TRBV4-1 to TRBJ1-1; D is perhaps TRBD1 (6 bases). Trimming pared 4 bases from V and 2 bases from J, leaving 14 bases between. Germline CDR1 MGHRA, CDR2 YSYEKL. This CDR3 region has 15 residues. The CDR3 bases are TGCGCCAGCAGCCTCACCGGACAGTTAAACACTGAAGCTTTCTTT. Its protein product is CASSLTGQLNTEAFF.

The CDR3 here is CASSYIRGRAEAFF. Here the CDR3 DNA reads TGTGCCAGCAGTTACATCAGGGGGAGAGCTGAAGCTTTCTTT. V and J are TRBV6-5 and TRBJ1-1; 7 bases fit TRBD1. The CDR3 spans 14 residues. Germline CDR1 is MNHEY and CDR2 is SVGAGI. With 2 bases clipped from V and 6 bases from J, the junction kept 6 bases outside the gene matches.

This clone appeared a single time. J is TRBJ1-5 and V is TRBV10-2; 8 bases match TRBD1. The V gene end was trimmed by 8 bases and the J gene end by 2 bases; junction bases not matched to a gene: 5. CDR1 and CDR2 from the germline V gene are WSHSY and SAAADI. The CDR3 spans 14 residues. The CDR3 protein is CASGKTGGNQPQHF. Written as DNA, the CDR3 is TGCGCCAGCGGTAAGACAGGGGGCAATCAGCCCCAGCATTTT.